This is a list of T cell receptor beta chains from one sample in a study of T cell repertoires in cytomegalovirus infection. Each CDR3 protein is one row after TCRdb ran MiXCR on the reads. Counted here are over 250,000 distinct CDR3 sequences, roughly 23% occurring once; the ten biggest clones make up about 15%. Specimen: PBMCs. These TCRs come from a human donor in good health (CMV status not recorded). Some clones in this sample may be carry-over from other donors' samples. Both conserved end residues are part of each CDR3. Each record gives: clone size, J gene, V gene, D gene, CDR3 DNA, CDR3 protein. The D gene is left open where the match is weak. Part of the rows lack a size; the others show once, few, many or a class for expanded clones.

. | TRBJ1-5 | TRBV19 | . | TGTGCCAGTAATAAGGTGGTGGGCATGGGCAATCAGCCCCAGCATTTT | CASNKVVGMGNQPQHF
few | TRBJ2-5 | TRBV4-3 | . | TGCGCCAGCAGCCTGGGACTGGGGGCAGAGACCCAGTACTTC | CASSLGLGAETQYF
. | TRBJ1-1 | TRBV6-5 | TRBD1 | TGTGCCAGCAGTACAAAGGACAGGGCTGGAACTGAAGCTTTCTTT | CASSTKDRAGTEAFF
many | TRBJ2-7 | TRBV7-2 | TRBD1 | TGTGCCAGCAGCCCCCCAGGGACAGCCCCGAAGCAGTACTTC | CASSPPGTAPKQYF
few | TRBJ2-3 | TRBV2 | . | TGTGCCAGCAGTGAAGATAGCAGTACGCAGTATTTT | CASSEDSSTQYF
few | TRBJ1-6 | TRBV5-6 | . | TGTGCCAGCAGCTTGGGGGAAACATATAATTCACCCCTCCACTTT | CASSLGETYNSPLHF
many | TRBJ1-2 | TRBV7-2 | TRBD1 | TGTGCCAGCAGCTTGGGGGGACAGAACTATGGCTACACCTTC | CASSLGGQNYGYTF
few | TRBJ2-3 | TRBV7-9 | . | TGTGCCAGCAGCCCGGGACTCCAGAGGGCAGATACGCAGTATTTT | CASSPGLQRADTQYF
few | TRBJ2-1 | TRBV5-1 | . | TGCGCCAGCAGCTTGGATGGCCTTCTTAGGGATAAGCAGTTCTTC | CASSLDGLLRDKQFF
many | TRBJ2-7 | TRBV28 | . | TGTGCCAGCAGTTTTCCTCACAGATCCTACGAGCAGTACTTC | CASSFPHRSYEQYF
. | TRBJ1-5 | TRBV5-1 | . | TGCGCCAGCAGCTTGGGGGGGACGAGCAATCAGCCCCAGCATTTT | CASSLGGTSNQPQHF
once | TRBJ1-1 | TRBV5-1 | . | TGCGCCAGCAGCTTAAGGAATCGGGGAAGTACTGAAGCTTTCTTT | CASSLRNRGSTEAFF
many | TRBJ2-2 | TRBV7-2 | . | TGTGCCAGCAGCCCCTGGGCCGGGGAGCTGTTTTTT | CASSPWAGELFF
few | TRBJ2-1 | TRBV7-6 | . | TGTGCCAGCAGTAGAACAGGAGTCCTTCTTAATGAGCAGTTCTTC | CASSRTGVLLNEQFF
. | TRBJ2-1 | TRBV10-3 | TRBD2 | TGTGCCATCACCAGACTAGCGGGGGACCCCGAGCAGTTCTTC | CAITRLAGDPEQFF
few | TRBJ2-2 | TRBV24-1 | TRBD2 | TGTGCCACCAGTGATTTGGCAGCGGGAGGAACCGGGGAGCTGTTTTTT | CATSDLAAGGTGELFF
few | TRBJ1-4 | TRBV28 | TRBD1 | TGTGCCAGCAGTTTAGATGGGACCGGGACAGGATATGAAAAACTGTTTTTT | CASSLDGTGTGYEKLFF
once | TRBJ1-6 | TRBV2 | . | TGTGTCAGCTCCCTGTGGACGGATCTTTGGGATAATTCACCCCTCCACTTT | CVSSLWTDLWDNSPLHF
. | TRBJ2-1 | TRBV12-3/TRBV12-4 | TRBD1 | TGTGCCAGCAGTTTCGACAGGGGATTAGAGCAGTTCTTC | CASSFDRGLEQFF
. | TRBJ1-1 | TRBV15 | . | TGTGCCACCAGCAGGCAGAGGACGTTGACGACTGAAGCTTTCTTT | CATSRQRTLTTEAFF
. | TRBJ2-4 | TRBV5-1 | TRBD2 | TGCGCCAGCAGCTTGCCGGGAGGAAACATTCAGTACTTC | CASSLPGGNIQYF
. | TRBJ2-7 | TRBV20-1 | TRBD2 | TGCAGTGCTGGGAGGACTAGCGGGGCCCCCTACGAGCAGTACTTC | CSAGRTSGAPYEQYF
many | TRBJ2-7 | TRBV7-2 | . | TGTGCCAGCAGCGAATTCTACGAGCAGTACTTC | CASSEFYEQYF
many | TRBJ1-1 | TRBV7-6 | . | TGTGCCAGCAGCCGAGTGGGGGGGCTGAACACTGAAGCTTTCTTT | CASSRVGGLNTEAFF
. | TRBJ2-7 | TRBV5-4 | . | TGTGCCAGCAGCTTGGCCGGGCGCCTCTCCTACGAGCAGTACTTC | CASSLAGRLSYEQYF
. | TRBJ1-2 | TRBV5-1 | TRBD1 | TGCGCCAGCAGCGTGGACAGGAAGAATGGCTACACCTTC | CASSVDRKNGYTF
many | TRBJ1-4 | TRBV7-2 | . | TGTGCCAGCAGCCCCAGGAGGGGCCCTAATGAAAAACTGTTTTTT | CASSPRRGPNEKLFF
. | TRBJ2-5 | TRBV5-1 | TRBD2 | TGCGCCAGCAGCGGGACTAGCGGGAGACTCGAGACCCAGTACTTC | CASSGTSGRLETQYF
. | TRBJ2-1 | TRBV10-3 | TRBD2 | TGTGCCATCAGTGACGTCGGCGGGAGGGCCCTCAATGAGCAGTTCTTC | CAISDVGGRALNEQFF
. | TRBJ2-1 | TRBV20-1 | TRBD2 | TGCAGTGCTAACGGACTAGCGGGATCCAATGAGCAGTTCTTC | CSANGLAGSNEQFF
few | TRBJ1-3 | TRBV28 | TRBD1 | TGTGCCAGCGGGACAGCCCAGCCTGGAAACACCATATATTTT | CASGTAQPGNTIYF
many | TRBJ1-6 | TRBV7-2 | . | TGTGCCAGCAGCGCCCGGACTCAAGATAATTCACCCCTCCACTTT | CASSARTQDNSPLHF
few | TRBJ2-1 | TRBV7-2 | TRBD2 | TGTGCCAGCAGCTCAGGGACTAGCGGGAGGGCAATTAAGTTCTTC | CASSSGTSGRAIKFF
. | TRBJ2-7 | TRBV10-3 | . | TGTGCCATCAGTGACTCAGGGGAGCAGTACTTC | CAISDSGEQYF
few | TRBJ1-1 | TRBV6-1 | . | TGTGCCAGCAGTGATACATTTTGGGACACTGAAGCTTTCTTT | CASSDTFWDTEAFF
few | TRBJ1-4 | TRBV28 | . | TGTGCCAGCAGACGACAGCTTAATAATGAAAAACTGTTTTTT | CASRRQLNNEKLFF
many | TRBJ2-7 | TRBV6-2/TRBV6-3 | . | TGTGCCAGCAGTCGGGGAAGAGTCTACGAGCAGTACTTC | CASSRGRVYEQYF
. | TRBJ2-1 | TRBV10-3 | TRBD2 | TGTGCCATCAAAGCGGGAGGACGAAATGAGCAGTTCTTC | CAIKAGGRNEQFF
. | TRBJ2-5 | TRBV29-1 | TRBD2 | TGCAGCGTTGGTGGGGAGGGAGGTAACGGGGAGACCCAGTACTTC | CSVGGEGGNGETQYF
. | TRBJ2-2 | TRBV6-2/TRBV6-3 | TRBD2 | TGTGCCAGCAGCCGACTAGCGGGAGTTTCCGGGGAGCTGTTTTTT | CASSRLAGVSGELFF
. | TRBJ2-7 | TRBV7-2 | . | TGTGCCAGCAGCCCCGAGTTTGGTTACTACGAGCAGTACTTC | CASSPEFGYYEQYF
. | TRBJ2-1 | TRBV5-1 | . | TGCGCCAGCAGCTTAAGTTTGGGTGAGCAGTTCTTC | CASSLSLGEQFF
few | TRBJ2-7 | TRBV7-2 | TRBD1 | TGTGCCAGCAGCTTAGCGGGGACAGGGGGCTACGAGCAGTACTTC | CASSLAGTGGYEQYF
few | TRBJ2-7 | TRBV7-4 | TRBD2 | TGTGCCAGCAGCTTAACTAGCGAAAACGAGCAGTACTTC | CASSLTSENEQYF
few | TRBJ2-7 | TRBV27 | TRBD1 | TGTGCCAGCAGCTTACTAGGACAGGTGGCCTACGAGCAGTACTTC | CASSLLGQVAYEQYF
. | TRBJ2-7 | TRBV11-2 | . | TGTGCCAGCAGCCCCATCCCCGAGCCTGAGCAGTACTTC | CASSPIPEPEQYF
. | TRBJ2-1 | TRBV5-1 | . | TGCGCCAGCAGCTTGGTCCATCTGCCCTACAATGAGCAGTTCTTC | CASSLVHLPYNEQFF
many | TRBJ2-3 | TRBV7-2 | . | TGTGCCAGCAGCTTAAGCGCGATCAAGGATACGCAGTATTTT | CASSLSAIKDTQYF
few | TRBJ2-5 | TRBV5-4 | TRBD1 | TGTGCCAGCAGCTTGGCTTCAACAGGGGAAGAGACCCAGTACTTC | CASSLASTGEETQYF